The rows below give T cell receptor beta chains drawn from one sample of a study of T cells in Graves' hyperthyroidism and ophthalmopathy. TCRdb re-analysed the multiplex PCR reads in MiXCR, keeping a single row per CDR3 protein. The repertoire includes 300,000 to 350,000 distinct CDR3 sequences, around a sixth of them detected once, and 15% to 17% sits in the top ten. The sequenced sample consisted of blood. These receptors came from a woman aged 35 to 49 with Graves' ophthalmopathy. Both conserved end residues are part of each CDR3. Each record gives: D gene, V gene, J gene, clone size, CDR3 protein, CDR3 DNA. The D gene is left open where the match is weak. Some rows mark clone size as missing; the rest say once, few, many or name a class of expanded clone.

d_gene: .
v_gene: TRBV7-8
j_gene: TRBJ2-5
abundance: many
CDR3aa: CASSLVTQASQETQYF
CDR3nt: TGTGCCAGCAGCTTAGTCACACAGGCATCACAAGAGACCCAGTACTTC

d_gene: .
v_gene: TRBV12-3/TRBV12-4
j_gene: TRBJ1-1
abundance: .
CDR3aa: CASRDRPNTEAFF
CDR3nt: TGTGCCAGCAGGGACAGACCAAACACTGAAGCTTTCTTT

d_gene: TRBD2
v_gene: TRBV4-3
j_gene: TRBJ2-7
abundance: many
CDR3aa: CASSQEAGAGAYEQYF
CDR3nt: TGCGCCAGCAGCCAAGAGGCGGGAGCGGGGGCCTACGAGCAGTACTTC

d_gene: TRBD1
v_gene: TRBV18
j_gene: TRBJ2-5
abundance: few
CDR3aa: CASSLIPGTEETQYF
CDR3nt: TGTGCCAGCTCACTGATCCCCGGGACAGAAGAGACCCAGTACTTC

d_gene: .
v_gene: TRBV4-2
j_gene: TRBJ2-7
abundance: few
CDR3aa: CASSQTTSRGCEQYF
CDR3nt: TGTGCCAGCAGCCAGACGACTAGTCGGGGGTGCGAGCAGTACTTC

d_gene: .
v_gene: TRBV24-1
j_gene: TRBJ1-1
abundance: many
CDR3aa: CATSEGGGPEAFF
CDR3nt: TGTGCCACCAGTGAGGGGGGAGGACCTGAAGCTTTCTTT

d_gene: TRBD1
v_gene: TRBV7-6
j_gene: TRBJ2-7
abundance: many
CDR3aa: CASSQDDRESYEQYF
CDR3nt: TGTGCCAGCAGCCAAGACGACAGGGAATCCTACGAGCAGTACTTC

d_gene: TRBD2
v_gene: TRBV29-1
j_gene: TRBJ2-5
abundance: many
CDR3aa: CSVVGGTSGIETQYF
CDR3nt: TGCAGCGTTGTGGGGGGGACTAGCGGGATCGAGACCCAGTACTTC

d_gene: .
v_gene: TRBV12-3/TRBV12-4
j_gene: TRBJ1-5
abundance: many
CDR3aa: CASSLVGGQPQHF
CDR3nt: TGTGCCAGCAGTTTAGTGGGCGGTCAGCCCCAGCATTTT

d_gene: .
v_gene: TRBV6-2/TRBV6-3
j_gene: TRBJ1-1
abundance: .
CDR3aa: CASSLRRNRVWTEAFF
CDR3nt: TGTGCCAGCAGTCTCAGAAGAAACAGGGTTTGGACTGAAGCTTTCTTT

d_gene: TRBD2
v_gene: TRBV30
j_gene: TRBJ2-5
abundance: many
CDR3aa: CAYTLAGGPMETQYF
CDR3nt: TGTGCCTATACTCTAGCGGGAGGGCCGATGGAGACCCAGTACTTC

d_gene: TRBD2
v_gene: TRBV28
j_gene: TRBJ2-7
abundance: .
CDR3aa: CASRGAGALSYEQYF
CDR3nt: TGTGCCAGCAGGGGAGCGGGAGCTCTCTCCTACGAGCAGTACTTC

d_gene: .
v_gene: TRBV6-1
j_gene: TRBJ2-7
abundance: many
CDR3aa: CASSHGTSTQSYEQYF
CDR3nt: TGTGCCAGCAGCCACGGGACTTCCACGCAGTCCTACGAGCAGTACTTC

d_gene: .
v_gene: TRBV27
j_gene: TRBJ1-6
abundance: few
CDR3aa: CASRKDSRSYNSPLHF
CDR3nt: TGTGCCAGCAGGAAGGACTCACGCTCCTATAATTCACCCCTCCACTTT

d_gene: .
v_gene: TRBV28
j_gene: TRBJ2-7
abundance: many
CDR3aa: CASSSVGVEQYF
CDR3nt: TGTGCCAGCAGTTCCGTCGGAGTCGAGCAGTACTTC

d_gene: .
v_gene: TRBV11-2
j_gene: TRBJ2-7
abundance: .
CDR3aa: CASSLDAVTYEQYF
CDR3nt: TGTGCCAGCAGCTTAGATGCGGTTACCTACGAGCAGTACTTC

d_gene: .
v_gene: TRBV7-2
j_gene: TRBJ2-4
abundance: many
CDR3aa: CASSSMGSGAKNIQYF
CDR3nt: TGTGCCAGCAGCTCCATGGGGTCTGGAGCCAAAAACATTCAGTACTTC

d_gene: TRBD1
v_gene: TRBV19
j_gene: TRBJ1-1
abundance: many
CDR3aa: CASSSGFSQGAKPTEAFF
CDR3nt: TGTGCCAGTAGTTCCGGCTTTTCGCAGGGGGCTAAGCCGACTGAAGCTTTCTTT

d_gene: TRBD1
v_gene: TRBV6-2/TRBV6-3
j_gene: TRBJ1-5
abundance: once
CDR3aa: CASSSGGQGARGQPQHF
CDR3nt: TGTGCCAGCAGTTCCGGAGGACAGGGGGCAAGAGGACAGCCCCAGCATTTT

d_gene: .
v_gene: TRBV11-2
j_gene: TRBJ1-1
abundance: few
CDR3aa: CASSLVRKGLGTEAFF
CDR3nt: TGTGCCAGCAGCTTAGTCCGTAAAGGGTTAGGCACTGAAGCTTTCTTT

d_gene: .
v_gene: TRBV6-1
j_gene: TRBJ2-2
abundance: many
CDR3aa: CASSRDRRRLFF
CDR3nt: TGTGCCAGCAGCCGCGACAGGAGGAGGCTGTTTTTT

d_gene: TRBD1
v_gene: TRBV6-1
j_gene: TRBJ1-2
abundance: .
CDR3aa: CASRPGQSPFGYTF
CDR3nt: TGTGCCAGCAGGCCGGGACAGTCCCCATTTGGCTACACCTTC

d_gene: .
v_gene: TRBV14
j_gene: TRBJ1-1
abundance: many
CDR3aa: CASSQFGRRDTEAFF
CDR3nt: TGTGCCAGCAGCCAATTTGGCCGGAGAGACACTGAAGCTTTCTTT

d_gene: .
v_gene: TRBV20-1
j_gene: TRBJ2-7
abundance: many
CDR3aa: CSARAPRQFYEQYF
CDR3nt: TGCAGTGCTAGAGCCCCAAGACAGTTCTACGAGCAGTACTTC

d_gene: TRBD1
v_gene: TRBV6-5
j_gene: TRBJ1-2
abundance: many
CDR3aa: CASSTGGFANPTLANYGYTF
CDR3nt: TGTGCCAGCAGTACAGGGGGATTTGCGAACCCAACACTAGCTAACTATGGCTACACCTTC

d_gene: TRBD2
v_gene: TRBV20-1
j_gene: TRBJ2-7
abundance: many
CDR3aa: CSATTSGNPYEQYF
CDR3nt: TGCAGTGCCACGACTAGCGGGAATCCTTACGAGCAGTACTTC

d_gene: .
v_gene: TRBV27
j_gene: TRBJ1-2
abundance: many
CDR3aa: CASSFSVGSGYTF
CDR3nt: TGTGCCAGCAGTTTTTCCGTTGGTAGCGGCTACACCTTC

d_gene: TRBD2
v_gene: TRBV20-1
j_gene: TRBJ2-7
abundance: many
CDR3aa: CSARTSGTFGTYEQYF
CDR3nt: TGCAGTGCCCGGACTAGCGGAACCTTCGGCACCTACGAGCAGTACTTC

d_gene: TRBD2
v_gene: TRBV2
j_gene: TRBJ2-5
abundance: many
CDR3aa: CASTLAGEHGETQYF
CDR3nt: TGTGCCAGCACCCTAGCGGGAGAACATGGAGAGACCCAGTACTTC

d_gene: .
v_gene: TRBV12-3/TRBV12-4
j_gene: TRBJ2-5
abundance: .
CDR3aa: CASSTVGRHQETQYF
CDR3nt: TGTGCCAGCAGTACAGTAGGCCGACACCAAGAGACCCAGTACTTC

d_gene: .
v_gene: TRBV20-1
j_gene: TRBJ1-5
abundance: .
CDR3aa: CSAETRGTPSNQPQHF
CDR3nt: TGCAGTGCAGAGACACGCGGGACACCTAGCAATCAGCCCCAGCATTTT

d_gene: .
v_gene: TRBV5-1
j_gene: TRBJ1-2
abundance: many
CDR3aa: CASSLNLQGTGYTF
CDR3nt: TGCGCCAGCAGCTTGAATCTTCAGGGGACCGGCTACACCTTC

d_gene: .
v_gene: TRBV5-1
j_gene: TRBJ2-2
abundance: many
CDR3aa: CASSLRRGPRGTGELFF
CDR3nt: TGCGCCAGCAGCTTGCGTAGGGGACCCAGAGGGACCGGGGAGCTGTTTTTT

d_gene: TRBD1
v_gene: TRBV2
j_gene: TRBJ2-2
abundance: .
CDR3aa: CASRGQGLRNTGELFF
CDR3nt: TGTGCCAGCAGGGGACAGGGACTCAGGAACACCGGGGAGCTGTTTTTT

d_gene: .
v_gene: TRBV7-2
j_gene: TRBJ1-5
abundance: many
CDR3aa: CASSFAAGSNQPQHF
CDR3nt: TGTGCCAGCAGCTTCGCAGCCGGTAGCAATCAGCCCCAGCATTTT

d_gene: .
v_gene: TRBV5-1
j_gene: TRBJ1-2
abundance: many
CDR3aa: CASSPDRSYGYTF
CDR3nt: TGCGCCAGCAGTCCCGACAGGTCTTATGGCTACACCTTC

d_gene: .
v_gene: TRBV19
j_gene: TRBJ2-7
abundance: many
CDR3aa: CASAGETRQPYEQYF
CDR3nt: TGTGCCAGTGCAGGGGAGACTCGGCAGCCCTACGAGCAGTACTTC

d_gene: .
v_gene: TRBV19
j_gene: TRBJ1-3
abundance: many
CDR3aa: CASRPGPQNTIYF
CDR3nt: TGTGCCAGTAGGCCGGGACCGCAAAACACCATATATTTT

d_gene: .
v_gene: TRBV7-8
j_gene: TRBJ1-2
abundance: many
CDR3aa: CASSLLRRTRLGGYTF
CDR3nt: TGTGCCAGCAGCTTATTGAGAAGGACAAGATTAGGTGGCTACACCTTC

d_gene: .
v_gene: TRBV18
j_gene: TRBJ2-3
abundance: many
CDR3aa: CASSNNRVTDTQYF
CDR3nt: TGTGCCAGCTCAAATAACAGGGTCACAGATACGCAGTATTTT

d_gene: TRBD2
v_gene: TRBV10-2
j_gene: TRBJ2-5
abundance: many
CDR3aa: CASSNSGRKETQYF
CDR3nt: TGCGCCAGCAGTAATAGCGGGAGAAAGGAGACCCAGTACTTC

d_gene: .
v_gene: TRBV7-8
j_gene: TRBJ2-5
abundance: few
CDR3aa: CASSFFAGRSQETQYF
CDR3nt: TGTGCCAGCAGCTTTTTCGCCGGGCGGAGCCAAGAGACCCAGTACTTC

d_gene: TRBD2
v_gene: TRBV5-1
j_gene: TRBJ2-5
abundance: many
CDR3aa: CASSSGLAGGETQYF
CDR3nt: TGTGCCAGCAGCTCGGGACTAGCGGGGGGAGAGACCCAGTACTTC

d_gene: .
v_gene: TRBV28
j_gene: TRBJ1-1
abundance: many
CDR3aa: CASSYRATEAFF
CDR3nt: TGTGCCAGCAGTTACAGGGCTACTGAAGCTTTCTTT

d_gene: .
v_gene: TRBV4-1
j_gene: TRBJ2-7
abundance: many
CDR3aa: CASSQAHLYEQYF
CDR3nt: TGCGCCAGCAGCCAAGCGCACCTCTACGAGCAGTACTTC

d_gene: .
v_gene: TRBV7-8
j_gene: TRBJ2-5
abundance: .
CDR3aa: CASSPDRLGQETQYF
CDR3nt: TGTGCCAGCAGCCCAGACAGGTTGGGCCAAGAGACCCAGTACTTC

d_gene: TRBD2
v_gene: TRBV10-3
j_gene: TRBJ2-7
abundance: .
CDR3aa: CAIRKTGGGGTSGAAYEQYF
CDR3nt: TGTGCCATCAGAAAGACAGGGGGCGGCGGGACTAGCGGGGCCGCCTACGAGCAGTACTTC

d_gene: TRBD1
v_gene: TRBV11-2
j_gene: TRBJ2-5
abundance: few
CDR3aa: CASSWTGSGETQYF
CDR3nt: TGTGCCAGCAGCTGGACAGGGTCTGGAGAGACCCAGTACTTC

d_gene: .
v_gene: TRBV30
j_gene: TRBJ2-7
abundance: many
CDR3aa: CAWRDSYEQYF
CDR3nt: TGTGCCTGGAGGGACAGCTACGAGCAGTACTTC

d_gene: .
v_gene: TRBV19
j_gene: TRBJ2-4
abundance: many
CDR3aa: CASSLSLGLVKNIQYF
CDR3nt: TGTGCCAGTAGTCTTTCGTTAGGTTTAGTCAAAAACATTCAGTACTTC

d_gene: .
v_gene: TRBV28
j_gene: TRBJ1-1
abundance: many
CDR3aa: CASSTDSLNTEAFF
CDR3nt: TGTGCCAGCAGCACGGACAGTTTGAACACTGAAGCTTTCTTT

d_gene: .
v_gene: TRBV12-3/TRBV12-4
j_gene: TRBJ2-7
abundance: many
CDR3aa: CASSSAAEQYF
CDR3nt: TGTGCCAGCAGTTCGGCTGCCGAGCAGTACTTC

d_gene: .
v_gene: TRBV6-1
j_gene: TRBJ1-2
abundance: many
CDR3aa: CASSRGSGYGYTF
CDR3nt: TGTGCCAGCAGCCGGGGCTCCGGCTATGGCTACACCTTC